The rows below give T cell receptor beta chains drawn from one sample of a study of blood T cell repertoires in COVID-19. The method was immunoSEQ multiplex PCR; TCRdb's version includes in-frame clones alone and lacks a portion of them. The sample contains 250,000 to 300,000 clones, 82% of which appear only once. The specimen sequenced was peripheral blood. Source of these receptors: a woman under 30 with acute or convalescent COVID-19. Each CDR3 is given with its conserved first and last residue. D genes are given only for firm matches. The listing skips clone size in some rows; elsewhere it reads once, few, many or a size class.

CDR3aa: CASSISGQGGYGYTF
CDR3nt: TGTGCCAGTAGTATATCGGGACAGGGCGGCTATGGCTACACCTTC
j_gene: TRBJ1-2
abundance: .
v_gene: TRBV19
d_gene: TRBD1

CDR3aa: CASSSSNFTF
CDR3nt: TGTGCCAGCAGCTCGTCGAACTTCACCTTC
j_gene: TRBJ1-2
abundance: .
v_gene: TRBV6-2/TRBV6-3
d_gene: .

CDR3aa: CASSGTGTGYTF
CDR3nt: TGTGCCAGCAGCGGGACAGGGACTGGCTACACCTTC
j_gene: TRBJ1-2
abundance: .
v_gene: TRBV5-4
d_gene: TRBD1

CDR3aa: CASSVGGTSYEQYF
CDR3nt: TGTGCCAGCAGCGTCGGGGGGACCTCCTACGAGCAGTACTTC
j_gene: TRBJ2-7
abundance: few
v_gene: TRBV13
d_gene: TRBD2

CDR3aa: CAGRTSSNTGELFF
CDR3nt: TGTGCCGGGCGGACAAGCTCGAACACCGGGGAGCTGTTTTTT
j_gene: TRBJ2-2
abundance: .
v_gene: TRBV2
d_gene: .

CDR3aa: CASSSTGIPNEKLFF
CDR3nt: TGTGCCAGCAGCTCAACAGGGATCCCTAATGAAAAACTGTTTTTT
j_gene: TRBJ1-4
abundance: .
v_gene: TRBV7-6
d_gene: .

CDR3aa: CASSITGAEKLFF
CDR3nt: TGTGCCAGTAGTATTACAGGAGCTGAAAAACTGTTTTTT
j_gene: TRBJ1-4
abundance: .
v_gene: TRBV19
d_gene: .

CDR3aa: CASSYSGTAVYNEQFF
CDR3nt: TGTGCCAGCAGTTACTCGGGGACAGCCGTTTACAATGAGCAGTTCTTC
j_gene: TRBJ2-1
abundance: .
v_gene: TRBV6-5
d_gene: TRBD1

CDR3aa: CASSDGGKETQYF
CDR3nt: TGCGCCAGCAGTGATGGGGGGAAGGAGACCCAGTACTTC
j_gene: TRBJ2-5
abundance: .
v_gene: TRBV10-1
d_gene: .

CDR3aa: CASSWALDEAFF
CDR3nt: TGTGCCAGTAGTTGGGCACTAGATGAAGCTTTCTTT
j_gene: TRBJ1-1
abundance: .
v_gene: TRBV19
d_gene: .

CDR3aa: CASSLDRDYGYTF
CDR3nt: TGTGCCAGTAGCCTAGACAGGGACTATGGCTACACCTTC
j_gene: TRBJ1-2
abundance: .
v_gene: TRBV19
d_gene: TRBD1

CDR3aa: CASSQRGGLNTEAFF
CDR3nt: TGTGCCAGCAGTCAAAGGGGGGGGCTGAACACTGAAGCTTTCTTT
j_gene: TRBJ1-1
abundance: once
v_gene: TRBV27
d_gene: .

CDR3aa: CASSQELASESEQYF
CDR3nt: TGCGCCAGCAGCCAAGAATTGGCTAGCGAAAGCGAGCAGTACTTC
j_gene: TRBJ2-7
abundance: .
v_gene: TRBV4-1
d_gene: .

CDR3aa: CASSDVQGGYEQYF
CDR3nt: TGTGCCAGCAGTGACGTACAGGGGGGCTACGAGCAGTACTTC
j_gene: TRBJ2-7
abundance: .
v_gene: TRBV2
d_gene: TRBD1

CDR3aa: CASSQVWTVSAYNEQFF
CDR3nt: TGCGCCAGCAGCCAGGTCTGGACAGTCAGCGCCTACAATGAGCAGTTCTTC
j_gene: TRBJ2-1
abundance: .
v_gene: TRBV4-3
d_gene: .

CDR3aa: CASSLAPRNLYATNEKLFF
CDR3nt: TGCGCCAGCAGCTTGGCCCCACGAAATCTCTATGCAACTAATGAAAAACTGTTTTTT
j_gene: TRBJ1-4
abundance: .
v_gene: TRBV5-1
d_gene: .

CDR3aa: CASSDSGNTGELFF
CDR3nt: TGCGCCAGCAGTGATAGCGGGAACACCGGGGAGCTGTTTTTT
j_gene: TRBJ2-2
abundance: .
v_gene: TRBV10-1
d_gene: .

CDR3aa: CASSTGTSGSTDTQYF
CDR3nt: TGTGCCAGCAGCACCGGGACTAGCGGGAGTACAGATACGCAGTATTTT
j_gene: TRBJ2-3
abundance: .
v_gene: TRBV11-3
d_gene: TRBD2

CDR3aa: CASSIISGYRDEQFF
CDR3nt: TGTGCCAGCAGTATCATAAGCGGATACCGCGATGAGCAGTTCTTC
j_gene: TRBJ2-1
abundance: .
v_gene: TRBV28
d_gene: .

CDR3aa: CASSRAQGIVAKNIQYF
CDR3nt: TGTGCCAGCAGCCGGGCACAGGGGATTGTGGCCAAAAACATTCAGTACTTC
j_gene: TRBJ2-4
abundance: .
v_gene: TRBV7-9
d_gene: TRBD1

CDR3aa: CSVEGGHTDTDTQYF
CDR3nt: TGCAGCGTTGAAGGGGGACATACCGACACAGATACGCAGTATTTT
j_gene: TRBJ2-3
abundance: .
v_gene: TRBV29-1
d_gene: .

CDR3aa: CASNAGTGSIYRTYNEQFF
CDR3nt: TGTGCCAGCAACGCCGGGACAGGGTCTATTTACAGGACCTACAATGAGCAGTTCTTC
j_gene: TRBJ2-1
abundance: .
v_gene: TRBV5-4
d_gene: TRBD1

CDR3aa: CASSEEFYEQYF
CDR3nt: TGTGCCAGCAGCGAGGAATTCTACGAGCAGTACTTC
j_gene: TRBJ2-7
abundance: .
v_gene: TRBV25-1
d_gene: .

CDR3aa: CASSISGRASHEQYF
CDR3nt: TGTGCCAGCAGCATTAGCGGGAGGGCCAGCCACGAGCAGTACTTC
j_gene: TRBJ2-7
abundance: .
v_gene: TRBV9
d_gene: TRBD2

CDR3aa: CASGLLSVTRLGSPLHF
CDR3nt: TGTGCTAGTGGTTTGCTAAGCGTCACCCGACTTGGTTCACCCCTCCACTTT
j_gene: TRBJ1-6
abundance: .
v_gene: TRBV12-5
d_gene: .

CDR3aa: CASSTQGDSTEAFF
CDR3nt: TGCGCCAGCAGCACACAGGGGGACAGCACTGAAGCTTTCTTT
j_gene: TRBJ1-1
abundance: .
v_gene: TRBV5-1
d_gene: TRBD1

CDR3aa: CASSQKRGRESVGTYEQYF
CDR3nt: TGTGCCAGCAGCCAAAAACGAGGGCGGGAGAGCGTGGGGACTTACGAGCAGTACTTC
j_gene: TRBJ2-7
abundance: .
v_gene: TRBV7-8
d_gene: TRBD2

CDR3aa: CAWSWDSGSYEQYF
CDR3nt: TGTGCCTGGAGTTGGGATAGCGGTTCCTACGAGCAGTACTTC
j_gene: TRBJ2-7
abundance: few
v_gene: TRBV30
d_gene: .

CDR3aa: CACEQNTEAFF
CDR3nt: TGTGCCTGTGAGCAGAACACTGAAGCTTTCTTT
j_gene: TRBJ1-1
abundance: .
v_gene: TRBV30
d_gene: .

CDR3aa: CASSGDWTNNEQFF
CDR3nt: TGCGCCAGCAGCGGGGACTGGACGAACAATGAGCAGTTCTTC
j_gene: TRBJ2-1
abundance: .
v_gene: TRBV5-1
d_gene: .

CDR3aa: CASSGGNGYTF
CDR3nt: TGTGCCAGCAGTGGAGGAAATGGCTACACCTTC
j_gene: TRBJ1-2
abundance: .
v_gene: TRBV6-4
d_gene: .

CDR3aa: CASSSRGLAGVSNTGELFF
CDR3nt: TGTGCCAGCAGTTCCCGCGGACTAGCGGGGGTCTCGAACACCGGGGAGCTGTTTTTT
j_gene: TRBJ2-2
abundance: .
v_gene: TRBV27
d_gene: TRBD2

CDR3aa: CASSLAGNYEQYF
CDR3nt: TGTGCCAGCAGTTTAGCAGGGAACTACGAGCAGTACTTC
j_gene: TRBJ2-7
abundance: .
v_gene: TRBV6-1
d_gene: .

CDR3aa: CASSLALTGEQFF
CDR3nt: TGTGCCAGCAGCTTAGCTTTGACTGGAGAGCAGTTCTTC
j_gene: TRBJ2-1
abundance: .
v_gene: TRBV7-6
d_gene: .

CDR3aa: CAIAGLGEETQYF
CDR3nt: TGTGCCATCGCGGGGCTCGGGGAAGAGACCCAGTACTTC
j_gene: TRBJ2-5
abundance: .
v_gene: TRBV10-3
d_gene: .

CDR3aa: CASSQDRRTLYNEQFF
CDR3nt: TGCGCCAGCAGCCAAGATAGAAGAACCCTCTACAATGAGCAGTTCTTC
j_gene: TRBJ2-1
abundance: .
v_gene: TRBV4-3
d_gene: .

CDR3aa: CASSLLGGWDQETQYF
CDR3nt: TGTGCCAGCAGCTTATTAGGCGGCTGGGACCAAGAGACCCAGTACTTC
j_gene: TRBJ2-5
abundance: .
v_gene: TRBV7-9
d_gene: .

CDR3aa: CASSVHRGVTSNTEAFF
CDR3nt: TGTGCCAGCAGCGTTCACAGGGGGGTTACCTCGAACACTGAAGCTTTCTTT
j_gene: TRBJ1-1
abundance: .
v_gene: TRBV9
d_gene: TRBD1

CDR3aa: CASSPWQGVTEAFF
CDR3nt: TGTGCCAGCAGTCCCTGGCAGGGGGTAACTGAAGCTTTCTTT
j_gene: TRBJ1-1
abundance: .
v_gene: TRBV27
d_gene: TRBD1

CDR3aa: CASRRTSGGYNEQFF
CDR3nt: TGTGCCAGTAGGAGGACTAGCGGGGGCTACAATGAGCAGTTCTTC
j_gene: TRBJ2-1
abundance: once
v_gene: TRBV19
d_gene: TRBD2

CDR3aa: CASSLAPSGRYNEQFF
CDR3nt: TGTGCCAGCAGCTTAGCCCCTAGCGGGAGGTACAATGAGCAGTTCTTC
j_gene: TRBJ2-1
abundance: .
v_gene: TRBV13
d_gene: TRBD2

CDR3aa: CAWSPLKTRAQFF
CDR3nt: TGTGCCTGGAGTCCCCTTAAAACTAGGGCCCAGTTCTTC
j_gene: TRBJ2-1
abundance: .
v_gene: TRBV30
d_gene: .

CDR3aa: CASSLDRQTTYGYTF
CDR3nt: TGCGCCAGCAGCTTGGACAGGCAGACGACCTATGGCTACACCTTC
j_gene: TRBJ1-2
abundance: .
v_gene: TRBV5-1
d_gene: .

CDR3aa: CASSLEGTGNSPLHF
CDR3nt: TGTGCCAGCAGCTTAGAAGGGACAGGGAATTCACCCCTCCACTTT
j_gene: TRBJ1-6
abundance: .
v_gene: TRBV7-9
d_gene: TRBD1

CDR3aa: CASSTSGSMVEQFF
CDR3nt: TGTGCCAGCAGCACTAGCGGGAGCATGGTTGAGCAGTTCTTC
j_gene: TRBJ2-1
abundance: .
v_gene: TRBV7-9
d_gene: TRBD2

CDR3aa: CASGLSGTGTYEQYF
CDR3nt: TGTGCTAGTGGTTTGTCGGGGACAGGTACGTACGAGCAGTACTTC
j_gene: TRBJ2-7
abundance: .
v_gene: TRBV12-5
d_gene: TRBD1

CDR3aa: CASSPEVAKNIQYF
CDR3nt: TGTGCCAGCAGCCCCGAGGTAGCCAAAAACATTCAGTACTTC
j_gene: TRBJ2-4
abundance: once
v_gene: TRBV7-2
d_gene: .

CDR3aa: CASSRGGARGQPQHF
CDR3nt: TGTGCCAGCAGTCGGGGGGGGGCGAGAGGTCAGCCCCAGCATTTT
j_gene: TRBJ1-5
abundance: .
v_gene: TRBV6-2/TRBV6-3
d_gene: .

CDR3aa: CASSPKGPDTEAFF
CDR3nt: TGTGCCAGCAGCCCCAAGGGGCCCGACACTGAAGCTTTCTTT
j_gene: TRBJ1-1
abundance: once
v_gene: TRBV7-8
d_gene: .

CDR3aa: CASSLGGVSNQPQHF
CDR3nt: TGTGCCAGCAGCTTGGGGGGAGTTAGCAATCAGCCCCAGCATTTT
j_gene: TRBJ1-5
abundance: .
v_gene: TRBV5-8
d_gene: .

CDR3aa: CASSPLAGGVEDTQYF
CDR3nt: TGTGCCAGCTCACCACTAGCGGGAGGGGTAGAAGATACGCAGTATTTT
j_gene: TRBJ2-3
abundance: .
v_gene: TRBV18
d_gene: TRBD2

CDR3aa: CASSTGTGVIRVSPLHF
CDR3nt: TGTGCCAGCAGCACCGGGACAGGGGTTATTAGAGTGTCACCCCTCCACTTT
j_gene: TRBJ1-6
abundance: .
v_gene: TRBV28
d_gene: TRBD1

CDR3aa: CASGLATGDTLLPSYNEQFF
CDR3nt: TGTGCTAGTGGTTTGGCGACAGGAGATACACTGCTGCCCTCCTACAATGAGCAGTTCTTC
j_gene: TRBJ2-1
abundance: .
v_gene: TRBV12-5
d_gene: .

CDR3aa: CASSSSRQETQYF
CDR3nt: TGTGCCAGCAGTTCATCACGGCAAGAGACCCAGTACTTC
j_gene: TRBJ2-5
abundance: .
v_gene: TRBV28
d_gene: .

CDR3aa: CASSLWQGSTNEKLFF
CDR3nt: TGTGCCAGCAGTTTATGGCAGGGTAGTACTAATGAAAAACTGTTTTTT
j_gene: TRBJ1-4
abundance: few
v_gene: TRBV28
d_gene: .

CDR3aa: CASSYGQVYNSPLHF
CDR3nt: TGTGCCAGCAGTTACGGGCAGGTGTATAATTCACCCCTCCACTTT
j_gene: TRBJ1-6
abundance: .
v_gene: TRBV6-5
d_gene: .

CDR3aa: CASSLRLAGEQFF
CDR3nt: TGTGCCAGCAGCTTAAGGCTAGCGGGCGAGCAGTTCTTC
j_gene: TRBJ2-1
abundance: .
v_gene: TRBV7-2
d_gene: TRBD2

CDR3aa: CASSLPGNIHEQYF
CDR3nt: TGTGCCAGCAGCTTACCCGGGAATATACACGAGCAGTACTTC
j_gene: TRBJ2-7
abundance: .
v_gene: TRBV7-9
d_gene: .

CDR3aa: CASSEAVGQGLGYTDTQYF
CDR3nt: TGTGCCAGCAGTGAAGCTGTAGGACAGGGTTTGGGCTACACAGATACGCAGTATTTT
j_gene: TRBJ2-3
abundance: .
v_gene: TRBV6-1
d_gene: TRBD1

CDR3aa: CASSQGQVSYGYTF
CDR3nt: TGCGCCAGCAGTCAAGGACAGGTTTCATATGGCTACACCTTC
j_gene: TRBJ1-2
abundance: .
v_gene: TRBV23-1
d_gene: TRBD1